A single sample gave rise to the 12 T cell receptor beta chains below, sequenced in a study of CD8 T cells in Susac syndrome. Reverse transcription of 0.5 to 1 ug RNA was performed with random hexamers. MiXCR, applied by TCRdb to the immunoSEQ multiplex PCR reads, yields one record per CDR3 protein. The table has 400,000 or so distinct CDR3 sequences, more than 70% seen once. Sequencing input: CD8+ T cells from PBMCs. Receptors were obtained from a human donor with multiple sclerosis.

The rearrangement joins TRBV21-1 to TRBJ2-1; the table's D gene call, TRBD2, was not cross checked with the DNA. TRBV21-1 is a pseudogene locus. The CDR3 covers 15 residues. CDR3 bases: TGTGCCAGCATCGGAGGGACTAGCGGATCCAATGAGCAGTTCTTC. Amino acid sequence: CASIGGTSGSNEQFF.

The V and J genes are TRBV6-5 and TRBJ2-7; D unresolved. Per germline, CDR1 MNHEY and CDR2 SVGAGI. Trimming took off 6 bases at V and 2 bases at J, with 14 bases between the two ends. The CDR3 is 14 residues long. CDR3 loop: CASSPIRGAYEQYF. CDR3 nucleotide sequence: TGTGCCAGCAGCCCTATTCGTGGTGCCTACGAGCAGTACTTC.

The V and J genes are TRBV28 and TRBJ1-3, with D uncertain. V was clipped by 1 base and J by 6 bases, with 13 bases between them. This CDR3 has 15 residues. Germline V gives CDR1 MDHEN, CDR2 SYDVKM. The CDR3 is CASSLYRVAENTIYF. CDR3 sequence (DNA): TGTGCCAGCAGTTTATATAGGGTAGCTGAAAACACCATATATTTT. Full variable domain (outside the CDR3, taken from reference TRBV28 and TRBJ1-3): DVKVTQSSRYLVKRTGEKVFLECVQDMDHENMFWYRQDPGLGLRLIYFSYDVKMKEKGDIPEGYSVSREKKERFSLILESASTNQTSMYLCASSLYRVAENTIYFGEGSWLTVV.

The chain combines TRBV4-2 with TRBJ1-1, with a tentative D call TRBD1 (5 bases). CDR1 is LGHNA and CDR2 is YNFKEQ in the germline V gene. The CDR3 covers 14 residues. Trimming pared 0 bases from V and 10 bases from J, leaving 15 bases between. The CDR3: CASSQEPTGRVAFF. CDR3 bases: TGTGCCAGCAGCCAAGAACCTACGGGACGGGTAGCTTTCTTT.

The rearrangement links TRBV27 to TRBJ1-5; no clear D. CDR1 and CDR2 from the germline V gene are MNHEY and SMNVEV (reference sequence). CDR3 length: 14 residues. Deletions cut 2 bases from V and 3 bases from J, with 8 bases between. For the CDR3, the DNA is TGTGCCAGCAGTTTACCGGGGTACAATCAGCCCCAGCATTTT. Protein sequence: CASSLPGYNQPQHF.

The V gene is TRBV7-9, the J gene TRBJ2-7, with D hard to call. This CDR3 has 11 residues. The V end lost 5 bases, the J end lost 6 bases, and 8 bases lay between the germline ends. Germline CDR1 and CDR2: SEHNR and FQNEAQ (reference sequence). This CDR3 reads CASSHGPEQYF. In DNA, the CDR3 is TGTGCCAGCAGCCACGGACCCGAGCAGTACTTC.

V usage is TRBV7-9 and J usage is TRBJ1-4; 9 positions agree with TRBD1. Trimming removed 3 bases from V and 0 bases from J; junction bases left unmatched: 5. There are 17 residues in the CDR3. The V gene's germline CDR1 is SEHNR and CDR2 FQNEAQ (reference sequence). CDR3 nucleotide sequence: TGTGCCAGCAGCTTGGCGGGACAGGGCCCAACTAATGAAAAACTGTTTTTT. Amino acids: CASSLAGQGPTNEKLFF.

The genes are TRBV4-1 and TRBJ2-1; no reliable D call. V lost 2 bases and J lost 0, with 8 bases in between. The germline V gene encodes CDR1 MGHRA and CDR2 YSYEKL. The CDR3 has 15 amino acids. This CDR3 reads CASSQRTDSYNEQFF. The CDR3 DNA reads TGCGCCAGCAGCCAACGAACCGACTCCTACAATGAGCAGTTCTTC.

The V call is TRBV4-1, the J call TRBJ1-2; the D is unclear. The germline V gene encodes CDR1 MGHRA and CDR2 YSYEKL. V was trimmed by 3 bases and J by 2 bases, leaving 16 bases between them. The CDR3 has 16 amino acids. CDR3 DNA sequence: TGCGCCAGCAGCCAGGGGTCCTCTCAGACGAACTATGGCTACACCTTC. Protein product: CASSQGSSQTNYGYTF.

This clonotype was seen a few times. CDR3 loop: CASSQETGYGYTF. CDR3 bases: TGCGCCAGCAGCCAAGAAACAGGGTATGGCTACACCTTC. The V gene is TRBV4-1, the J gene TRBJ1-2; maybe TRBD1 (6 bases). This CDR3 spans 13 amino acids. Trimming cost V 0 bases and J 5 bases, with 7 bases left between them. Looked up from germline, CDR1 is MGHRA and CDR2 is YSYEKL.

This clonotype appeared once. The chain recombines TRBV5-1 with TRBJ2-1; D is perhaps TRBD1 or TRBD2 (5 bases each). The CDR3 runs 15 residues. Germline loops: CDR1 SGHRS, CDR2 YFSETQ. Trimming took 5 bases from V and 7 from J, leaving 19 bases between them. DNA of the CDR3: TGCGCCAGCAGGCCCGGGGCCAGGGCAATAAATGAGCAGTTCTTC. It specifies CASRPGARAINEQFF.

This chain uses TRBV6-5 with TRBJ2-7; 9 positions agree with TRBD2. Germline V gene data show CDR1 as MNHEY and CDR2 as SVGAGI. The CDR3 extends over 15 amino acids. V was clipped by 1 base and J by 2 bases; unmatched bases: 3. In DNA form, the CDR3 reads TGTGCCAGCAGTTACTTAGCGGGAGTCACCTACGAGCAGTACTTC. Residues: CASSYLAGVTYEQYF.